This T cell receptor beta chain was recovered during a study of blood T cell repertoires in COVID-19. Study in general: Sites across the United States, Italy and Spain contributed samples from acute and convalescent COVID-19. Sample material is recorded as cDNA or gDNA derived from T cells, B-cell-depleted T cells, or PBMCs.

In the authors' methods: Quantification of nucleated cells was approximated via reference gene primer amplification. Measured with immunoSEQ multiplex PCR; TCRdb has only the in-frame clones, and not every one. The DNA gave D and trimming, while V, J and clone size come from that table. The data hold approximately 190,000 clones, with around four fifths observed a single time. From germline, CDR1 is SEHNR and CDR2 FQNEAQ (reference sequence). The CDR3 runs 12 residues. J gave up 14 bases and V 5 bases, and 9 bases lay outside the gene matches. Sample: peripheral blood. The chain employs TRBV7-9 and TRBJ2-3; 8 bases agree with TRBD2. The origin of this receptor is a man aged 25 to 40 with active or convalescent COVID-19. For the CDR3, the DNA is TGTGCCAGCAGCGTGCTAGCGGGCTTAAGGTATTTT. Its translation: CASSVLAGLRYF.